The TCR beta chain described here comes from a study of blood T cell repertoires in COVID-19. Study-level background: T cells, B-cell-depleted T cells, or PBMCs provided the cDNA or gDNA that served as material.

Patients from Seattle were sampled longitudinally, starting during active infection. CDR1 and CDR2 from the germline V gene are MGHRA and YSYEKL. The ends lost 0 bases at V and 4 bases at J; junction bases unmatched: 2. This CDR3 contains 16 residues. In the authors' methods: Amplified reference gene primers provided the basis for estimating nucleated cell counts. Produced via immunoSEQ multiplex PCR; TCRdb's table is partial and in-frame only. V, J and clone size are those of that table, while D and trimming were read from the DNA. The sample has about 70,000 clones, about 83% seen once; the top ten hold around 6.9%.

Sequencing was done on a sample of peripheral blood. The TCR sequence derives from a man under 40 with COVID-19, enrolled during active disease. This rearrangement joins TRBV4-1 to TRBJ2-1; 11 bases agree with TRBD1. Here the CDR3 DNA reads TGCGCCAGCAGCCAAGAAGGGACAGGGGGTTACAATGAGCAGTTCTTC. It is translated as CASSQEGTGGYNEQFF.